Listed below are T cell receptor beta chains from one sample, sequenced in a study of Graves' ophthalmopathy and Graves' hyperthyroidism. Via MiXCR, TCRdb re-called the multiplex PCR reads, giving one row per CDR3 protein. The sample has a few hundred thousand distinct CDR3 sequences, 15% seen once. Specimen: peripheral blood. The receptors were gathered from a woman aged 18 to 35 with stable Graves' hyperthyroidism. Each CDR3 is given with its conserved first and last residue. A D gene is named only where the DNA matches it firmly. A row's size may be missing; if present it is once, few, many or a size class.

clone_size j_call d_call v_call cdr3_nt cdr3_aa
many TRBJ2-7 NA TRBV12-3/TRBV12-4 TGTGCCAGCAGTTTAGAGCTATCCTCCGTTGGGCAGTACTTC CASSLELSSVGQYF
many TRBJ2-4 TRBD1 TRBV6-1 TGTGCCAGCAGTCAGTTGCAGGGGGCAAACATTCAGTACTTC CASSQLQGANIQYF
few TRBJ2-7 TRBD2 TRBV10-3 TGTGCCATCAGTGAGCCGACCCGGCGGACTAGCGGGGCTTACGAGCAGTACTTC CAISEPTRRTSGAYEQYF
NA TRBJ1-2 NA TRBV6-1 TGTGCCAGCACCCCCGACAGACCCGGCTATGGCTACACCTTC CASTPDRPGYGYTF
many TRBJ1-5 NA TRBV24-1 TGTGCCACCAGTGAGGGGGGAGGTCAGCCCCAGCATTTT CATSEGGGQPQHF
few TRBJ2-4 TRBD1 TRBV11-2 TGTGCCAGCAGCTTAGTGGGTCAGGGGCAGGACAGGATTAAGTACTTC CASSLVGQGQDRIKYF
once TRBJ2-7 TRBD1 TRBV15 TGTGCCACCAGCACGAGCCGGGACAGGGCCTACGAGCAGTACTTC CATSTSRDRAYEQYF
NA TRBJ2-4 TRBD1 TRBV15 TGTGCCACCAGCCGGACAGGGGTCAACATTAAGTACTTC CATSRTGVNIKYF
many TRBJ1-6 TRBD1 TRBV6-2/TRBV6-3 TGTGCCAGCAGTCCACAGGGGTTGTACTATAATTCACCCCTCCACTTT CASSPQGLYYNSPLHF
NA TRBJ2-6 NA TRBV11-3 TGTGCCAGCAGCTCCAGGGCCCTCTCTGGGGCCAACGTCCTGACTTTC CASSSRALSGANVLTF
many TRBJ1-6 TRBD1 TRBV6-2/TRBV6-3 TGTGCCAGCAGACGAAGGACAGGAAGCTCCTATAATTCACCCCTCCACTTT CASRRRTGSSYNSPLHF
many TRBJ2-7 TRBD1 TRBV6-5 TGTGCCAGCAGTTCCGGGACAGGGACCCATTCCTACTACGAGCAGTACTTC CASSSGTGTHSYYEQYF
few TRBJ1-1 NA TRBV5-1 TGCGCCAGCAGCTTGGCCGTGATCGTGAGGGGTCCGAACACTGAAGCTTTCTTT CASSLAVIVRGPNTEAFF
many TRBJ1-1 NA TRBV6-1 TGTGCCAGCAGTGAAAGCAGGGCGAACACTGAAGCTTTCTTT CASSESRANTEAFF
few TRBJ2-7 NA TRBV20-1 TGCAGTGCCGGAGGCCCTGAAGAGCAGTACTTC CSAGGPEEQYF
NA TRBJ2-5 TRBD2 TRBV9 TGTGCCAGCAGCGTAGACGGGGGGGCGGGTGAGACCCAGTACTTC CASSVDGGAGETQYF
many TRBJ2-7 NA TRBV11-1 TGTGCCAGCAGCTTAATTGCCCGGGACTACGAGCAGTACTTC CASSLIARDYEQYF
many TRBJ1-2 NA TRBV6-1 TGTGCCAGCAGTGCACCCGGACACAACTATGGCTACACCTTC CASSAPGHNYGYTF
many TRBJ2-5 TRBD1 TRBV11-2 TGTGCCAGCAGCTCGACAGGGTTTCGAGAGACCCAGTACTTC CASSSTGFRETQYF
NA TRBJ1-1 NA TRBV15 TGTGCCACCAGCAGAGATCCGGGGGCCACTGAAGCTTTCTTT CATSRDPGATEAFF
NA TRBJ1-2 TRBD1 TRBV9 TGTGCCAGCAGCGTAGCTCCAGGACAGGGGGGGTACTATGGCTACACCTTC CASSVAPGQGGYYGYTF
many TRBJ1-5 NA TRBV5-8 TGTGCCAGCAGCTTTATGTGGCAGCCCCAGCATTTT CASSFMWQPQHF
many TRBJ1-5 NA TRBV6-5 TGTGCCAGCAGTTACTCGAGAGGGGCTGAGAGCAATCAGCCCCAGCATTTT CASSYSRGAESNQPQHF
many TRBJ1-2 TRBD1 TRBV6-5 TGTGCCAGCAGTTCTCCGGGACAGGGAGACTATGGCTACACCTTC CASSSPGQGDYGYTF
many TRBJ1-5 NA TRBV19 TGTGCCAGTACAGGAGGGGGGAATCAGCCCCAGCATTTT CASTGGGNQPQHF
NA TRBJ1-1 NA TRBV12-3/TRBV12-4 TGTGCCAGCAGTTTAGGAAAGGTCCCCCGAAATGCTTTCTTT CASSLGKVPRNAFF
many TRBJ1-3 NA TRBV27 TGTGCCAGCAGTTTATCGAGGCAGGCTGGAAACACCATATATTTT CASSLSRQAGNTIYF
NA TRBJ1-6 NA TRBV7-2 TGTGCCAGCAGCTTAATGGCAATACACTCCTATAATTCACCCCTCCACTTT CASSLMAIHSYNSPLHF
many TRBJ2-5 NA TRBV20-1 TGCAGTGCTAGAGCCCCTGCCCGAGAGGCCCAGTACTTC CSARAPAREAQYF
many TRBJ1-1 NA TRBV29-1 TGCAGCGGTACCCACACAGTGGGGACTGAAGCTTTCTTT CSGTHTVGTEAFF
few TRBJ1-5 NA TRBV11-2 TGTGCCAGCAGCGACGGGAGGGGGCAGCCCCAGCATTTT CASSDGRGQPQHF
many TRBJ2-5 NA TRBV11-2 TGTGCCAGCAGTACTTCAAGTGGGGAGACCCAGTACTTC CASSTSSGETQYF
NA TRBJ2-4 TRBD2 TRBV12-3/TRBV12-4 TGTGCCAGCAGTTTTGGCGGGGGGAAAAACATTAAGTACTTC CASSFGGGKNIKYF
many TRBJ1-3 NA TRBV20-1 TGCAGTGCTAGAGACGCCGGTGACTCTGGAAACACCATATATTTT CSARDAGDSGNTIYF
many TRBJ2-5 NA TRBV11-2 TGTGCCAGCAGCTTATTTCCAGTGGGGCGCAGGGGCCAAGAGACCCAGTACTTC CASSLFPVGRRGQETQYF
many TRBJ1-1 NA TRBV6-2/TRBV6-3 TGTGCCAGCAGTTATAGGGACCAGGGGAAGATGAACACTGAAGCTTTCTTT CASSYRDQGKMNTEAFF
NA TRBJ2-5 NA TRBV6-1 TGTGCCAGCAGCCCCCCACGGGGCAGATCATCAGAGACCCAGTACTTC CASSPPRGRSSETQYF
NA TRBJ2-5 NA TRBV3-1 TGTGCCAGCAGCCAAGAAGCCGGGCGGATCCAAGAGACCCAGTACTTC CASSQEAGRIQETQYF
NA TRBJ1-2 NA TRBV7-9 TGTGCCAGCAGCTTAGAATCGGGCTCCTATGGCTACACCTTC CASSLESGSYGYTF
many TRBJ1-2 TRBD1 TRBV27 TGTGCCAGCAGTTCCCCCTCCCGGGACAGGGGGCTCGCCGGCTACACCTTC CASSSPSRDRGLAGYTF
NA TRBJ1-1 NA TRBV9 TGTGCCAGCAGCGGGAGTCGGGGGGCCACTGAAGCTTTCTTT CASSGSRGATEAFF
many TRBJ2-5 TRBD1 TRBV19 TGTGCCAGTAGTATCAGACAGGGACCTACCAAGAAAGAGACCCAGTACTTC CASSIRQGPTKKETQYF
many TRBJ1-1 NA TRBV2 TGTGCCAGCATCAGAGGGCAGGCGAACACTGAAGCTTTCTTT CASIRGQANTEAFF
few TRBJ2-7 NA TRBV4-1 TGCGCCAGCAGTCAGGCAGCCCCCGGCTCCTACGAGCAGTACTTC CASSQAAPGSYEQYF
many TRBJ2-5 NA TRBV20-1 TGCAGTGCTCACCAGGGGATGACGTACCAAGAGACCCAGTACTTC CSAHQGMTYQETQYF
many TRBJ2-3 TRBD2 TRBV2 TGTGCCAGCAGTGACCAGCAACTAGCGGGTCGCACAGATACGCAGTATTTT CASSDQQLAGRTDTQYF
many TRBJ1-3 NA TRBV27 TGTGCCAGCAGTGGGTCCCCCCCAGGGGTTGGAAACACCATATATTTT CASSGSPPGVGNTIYF
many TRBJ1-2 NA TRBV20-1 TGCAGTGCTAGAGATTCGACAGGAGCTGAATTCTATGGCTACACCTTC CSARDSTGAEFYGYTF
few TRBJ1-3 NA TRBV5-6 TGTGCCAGCAGCTGGAGGGTAACTGGAAACACCATATATTTT CASSWRVTGNTIYF
many TRBJ2-5 TRBD2 TRBV6-1 TGTGCCAGCAGTGAAAAAGCGGGGGGGCTCGAGACCCAGTACTTC CASSEKAGGLETQYF
once TRBJ1-6 NA TRBV11-2 TGTGCCAGCAGGGGGCTGAACCTCCACTTT CASRGLNLHF
many TRBJ1-6 TRBD1 TRBV28 TGTGCCAGCAGTCCGAGACAGGGACTTAATTCACCCCTCCACTTT CASSPRQGLNSPLHF
many TRBJ1-3 NA TRBV29-1 TGCAGCGTCCACGTTGGAAACACCATATATTTT CSVHVGNTIYF
many TRBJ2-7 NA TRBV6-5 TGTGCCAGCACCCAGCTTGGAGGGTACTACGAGCAGTACTTC CASTQLGGYYEQYF
many TRBJ1-1 NA TRBV6-1 TGTGCCAGCACCCAAGGCCCCGGGGCGGTTGAAGCTTTCTTT CASTQGPGAVEAFF
many TRBJ1-2 NA TRBV19 TGTGCCAGTAGTATGGATAGAAACTATGGCTACACCTTC CASSMDRNYGYTF